This T cell receptor (beta chain) was recovered during a study of control samples from healthy donors and cancer patients. About this clone itself: Compared with germline, one end of the junction differs, possibly owing to a read error.

Sequenced by immunoSEQ multiplex PCR; TCRdb stores in-frame clones only, minus some. Here the sample spans about 69,000 clones, 84% being singletons. Sequenced: PBMCs. This clonotype was sampled from a woman aged 45-59 years with lung cancer.

The CDR3 DNA follows: TGCAGCTTTGACAGGGGCTATGGCTACACCTTC. Its protein product is CSFDRGYGYTF. V usage is TRBV29-1 and J usage is TRBJ1-2, with TRBD1 matching 8 bases. The CDR3 loop spans 11 amino acids. Germline assignment: CDR1 SQVTM and CDR2 ANQGSEA.